The present T cell receptor beta chain was sequenced within a study of T cell responses to AZD1222 COVID-19 vaccine. The study's findings and limits: Donor demographics were predominantly white British with a female majority; clonal diversity may be underestimated. Reportedly, nearly half the spike-specific TCRs target unmutated variant regions.

The CDR3 totals 13 residues. Trimming took off 4 bases at V and 6 bases at J, with 13 bases between the two ends. Germline V gives CDR1 SGHTA, CDR2 FQGNSA. The assay was immunoSEQ multiplex PCR, and TCRdb's table has in-frame clones only and misses some. The repertoire has fewer than 110,000 clones, 90% to 95% of them found once; the top ten carry around 5.9%. On this clone: As yet, its antigen is unknown.

This chain uses TRBV7-2 with TRBJ2-7, with D perhaps assigned TRBD1 or TRBD2 (5 bases each). This clonotype was sampled from an adult who received the AZD1222 COVID-19 vaccine. This specimen was peripheral blood, taken 28 days after the second AZD1222 dose. CDR3 loop: CASSSGQGAEQYF. Written as DNA, the CDR3 is TGTGCCAGCAGCTCGGGGCAGGGAGCCGAGCAGTACTTC.